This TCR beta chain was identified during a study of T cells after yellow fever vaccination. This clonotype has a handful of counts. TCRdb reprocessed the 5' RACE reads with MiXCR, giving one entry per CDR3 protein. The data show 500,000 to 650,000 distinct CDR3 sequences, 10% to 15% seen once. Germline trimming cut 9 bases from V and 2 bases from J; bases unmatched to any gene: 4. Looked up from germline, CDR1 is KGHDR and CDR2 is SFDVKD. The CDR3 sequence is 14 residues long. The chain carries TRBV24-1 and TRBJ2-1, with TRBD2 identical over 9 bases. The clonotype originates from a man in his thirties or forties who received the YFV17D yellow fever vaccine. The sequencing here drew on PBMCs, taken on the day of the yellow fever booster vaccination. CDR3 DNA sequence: TGTGCCACCTCCGGGACTAGCCCCTACAATGAGCAGTTCTTC. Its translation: CATSGTSPYNEQFF.